Listed here is a single TCR beta chain. This clonotype came up a few times. Its target antigen remains unknown. No base quality values were provided; no much bigger clone lies one nucleotide off. Looking up the germline V gene yields CDR1 SGHTA and CDR2 FQGTGA. The CDR3 covers 15 residues, taking in both the cysteine and the phenylalanine. This entry keeps only the CDR3 DNA: 45 bases, framed from base 1. V lost 4 bases and J lost 5 bases, and the count of bases not matched to a germline gene is 6. This entry is derived from a study of post-analysis software for immune sequencing data (dated by TCRdb to between 2015 and 2016). General notes on the study: Disease courses on record covered relapsing-remitting, secondary progressive and progressive-relapsing multiple sclerosis, though some patients had no subtype annotation. The multiple sclerosis patient repertoires were compared with more than 10 previously published healthy control repertoires from donors aged about 6 to 26 years. A subset of samples was prepared in parallel using single-end sample barcoding, then pooled and co-amplified after Illumina adapter ligation.

To demonstrate the VDJtools post-analysis software, TCR beta repertoires were profiled from the peripheral blood of about 14 young patients with multiple sclerosis. The patients with multiple sclerosis were children and adolescents between roughly 6 and 17 years of age. The library was produced with PCR. The reads were generated on an Illumina HiSeq 2500. Unique molecular identifiers were incorporated into TCR beta cDNA libraries to reduce PCR and sequencing biases. Approximately 500,000 cDNA molecules were obtained per 1 to 10 million input T cells, so each molecule approximated one T cell. Patient libraries were prepared and sequenced with the same protocol used for the earlier healthy control dataset. Within a given batch, samples were prepared together, multiplexed and sequenced on the same HiSeq lane. The study's own analysis went as follows. Raw barcoded reads were processed with MIGEC, and single-read molecular identifier groups were discarded before consensus assembly and CDR3 extraction. Clonotype tables were post-analysed with VDJtools, normalizing diversity by down-sampling all datasets to the smallest sample size. In repertoire overlap clustering, CDR3 amino acid sequences, but not nucleotide sequences, were matched to correct batch-related cross-sample contamination. Starting from the raw public reads, TCRdb applied fastp trimming at Q25, assembled clones with MiXCR and retained in-frame beta chains. Each entry merges the rows of one CDR3 protein and shows their most common DNA and genes. TCRdb assigned the V and J calls; the authors' analysis was not used. The sample records about 430,000 distinct CDR3 sequences, 30% to 40% of which are singletons. About 8% of the sample lies in the top ten.

The investigation overall reported the following: The control group was slightly older than the multiple sclerosis patient group. Normalized Chao1 diversity was significantly lower in multiple sclerosis patients than controls, suggesting substantial peripheral T-cell clonal expansion. Significantly higher frequencies in patients than in controls were found for about five TRBV segments, including TRBV5-6, TRBV5-1 and TRBV20-1. Direct clustering with F measure revealed strong co-clustering of samples prepared in the same batch, which led to a batch-effect correction.

This TCR was recovered from a girl aged 2 to 9 with multiple sclerosis. Sequenced material: blood. The chain couples TRBV7-3 to TRBJ2-5, with 11 bases matching TRBD2. The CDR3 corresponds to CASSSPTSGKETQYF. The sequenced DNA: TGTGCCAGCAGCTCCCCGACTAGCGGGAAGGAGACCCAGTACTTC. With all but the CDR3 taken from the reference TRBV7-3 and TRBJ2-5 genes, the full variable domain is: GAGVSQTPSNKVTEKGKYVELRCDPISGHTALYWYRQSLGQGPEFLIYFQGTGAADDSGLPNDRFFAVRPEGSVSTLKIQRTERGDSAVYLCASSSPTSGKETQYFGPGTRLLVL.